This T cell receptor beta chain was found in a study of cytomegalovirus exposure and HLA in healthy donors. Study-wide results and limits: According to an earlier analysis, most TCR beta V segments yielded productive rearrangements about 90% or about 30% of the time. It was reported that the classifier diagnosed cytomegalovirus status with high specificity and sensitivity in both the original and validation cohorts. Later, an analysis showed that TCR beta chains associated with HLA were more clonally expanded than others that were equally common.

This clone was detected only a few times. As yet, its antigen is unknown. V was cut by 2 bases and J by 7 bases, with 12 bases left in between. The CDR3 extends over 15 amino acids. CDR1 and CDR2 (germline): MDHEN, SYDVKM. The PCR used 60 Vbeta and 13 Jbeta primers. Authors' methods: In a later analysis, about 11 million of 60 million to 80 million unique beta chains occurred in at least two donors. Repertoires were generated with immunoSEQ multiplex PCR, while TCRdb's copy carries only in-frame clones and drops some. The DNA gave D and trimming, while V, J and clone size come from that table. Counted here are fewer than 250,000 clones, 81% occurring once; the ten biggest clones make up 3.4%.

The sample taken for sequencing was PBMCs. V and J are TRBV28 and TRBJ1-6, with no clear D. This clonotype was sampled from a man between 35 and 55 years old in good health and CMV-seropositive. The CDR3 protein is CASSLVYLANSPLHF. The CDR3 nucleotides are TGTGCCAGCAGTTTAGTTTACCTAGCCAATTCACCCCTCCACTTT.